This TCR beta chain derives from a study of cytomegalovirus exposure and HLA in healthy donors. As for the study in general: Falling in the Caucasian-associated ancestry cluster were roughly 86% of a few hundred genotyped donors.

This CDR3 region has 13 residues. Trimming cost V 3 bases and J 6 bases, with 13 bases left between them. CDR1 and CDR2 (germline): GTSNPN, SVGIG (reference sequence). The PCR had 60 Vbeta and 13 Jbeta primers. Repertoires were generated with immunoSEQ multiplex PCR, while TCRdb's copy carries only in-frame clones and drops some. The repertoire holds some 150,000 clones, around 78% seen once, with approximately 2.9% in the top ten. This TCR was sampled from a man aged 35-49 years in good health and CMV-seropositive. This chain links TRBV30 with TRBJ2-3, with D possibly TRBD1 on 5 matching bases. Sequencing used PBMCs. For the CDR3, the DNA is TGTGCCTGGAGCTGGGGCAGATCGGATACGCAGTATTTT. This gives the protein CAWSWGRSDTQYF.